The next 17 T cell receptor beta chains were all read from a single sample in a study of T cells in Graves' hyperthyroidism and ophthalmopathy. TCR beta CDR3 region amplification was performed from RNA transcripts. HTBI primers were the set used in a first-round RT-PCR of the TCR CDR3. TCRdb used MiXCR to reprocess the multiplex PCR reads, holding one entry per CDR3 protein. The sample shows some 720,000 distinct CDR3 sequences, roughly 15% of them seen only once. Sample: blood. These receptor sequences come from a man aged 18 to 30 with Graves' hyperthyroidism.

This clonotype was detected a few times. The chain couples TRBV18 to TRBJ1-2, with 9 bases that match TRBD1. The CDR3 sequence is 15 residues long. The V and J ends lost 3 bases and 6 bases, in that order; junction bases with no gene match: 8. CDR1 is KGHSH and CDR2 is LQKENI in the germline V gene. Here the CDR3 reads CASSPTDRGLDGYTF. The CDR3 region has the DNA TGTGCCAGCTCACCTACGGACAGGGGTTTGGATGGCTACACCTTC. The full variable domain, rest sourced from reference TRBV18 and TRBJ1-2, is NAGVMQNPRHLVRRRGQEARLRCSPMKGHSHVYWYRQLPEEGLKFMVYLQKENIIDESGMPKERFSAEFPKEGPSILRIQQVVRGDSAAYFCASSPTDRGLDGYTFGSGTRLTVV.

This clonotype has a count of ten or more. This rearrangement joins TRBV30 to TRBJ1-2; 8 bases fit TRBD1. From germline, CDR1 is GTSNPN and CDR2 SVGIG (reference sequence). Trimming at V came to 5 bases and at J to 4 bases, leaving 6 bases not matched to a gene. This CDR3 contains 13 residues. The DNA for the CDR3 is TGTGCCTGGCACCCGGGACAGGCCTATGGCTACACCTTC. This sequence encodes CAWHPGQAYGYTF.

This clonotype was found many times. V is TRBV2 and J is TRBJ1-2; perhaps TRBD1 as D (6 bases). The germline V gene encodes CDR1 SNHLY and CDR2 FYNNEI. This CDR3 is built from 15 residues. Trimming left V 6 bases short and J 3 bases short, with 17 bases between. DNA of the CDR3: TGTGCCAGCAGGGGATGGGGGGCGCCGGACTATGGCTACACCTTC. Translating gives CASRGWGAPDYGYTF.

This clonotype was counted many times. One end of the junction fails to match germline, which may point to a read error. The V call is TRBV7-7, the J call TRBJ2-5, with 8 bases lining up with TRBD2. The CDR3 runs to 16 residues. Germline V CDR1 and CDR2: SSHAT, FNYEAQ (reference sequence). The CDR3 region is CASSALLAETQETQYF. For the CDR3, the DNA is TGTGCTAGCAGCGCCTTACTAGCGGAGACACAAGAGACCCAGTACTTC.

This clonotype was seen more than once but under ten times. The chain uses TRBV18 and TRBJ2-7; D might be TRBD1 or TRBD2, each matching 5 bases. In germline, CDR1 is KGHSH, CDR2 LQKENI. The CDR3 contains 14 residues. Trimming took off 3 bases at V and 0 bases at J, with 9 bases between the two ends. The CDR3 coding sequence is TGTGCCAGCTCACCCCAGGGAGACTCCTACGAGCAGTACTTC. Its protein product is CASSPQGDSYEQYF.

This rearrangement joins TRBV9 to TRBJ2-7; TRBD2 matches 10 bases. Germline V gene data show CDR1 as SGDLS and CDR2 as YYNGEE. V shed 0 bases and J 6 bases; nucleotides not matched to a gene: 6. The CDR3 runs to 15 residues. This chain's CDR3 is CASSVGSGRASEQYF. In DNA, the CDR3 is TGTGCCAGCAGCGTAGGCAGCGGGAGGGCCTCCGAGCAGTACTTC.

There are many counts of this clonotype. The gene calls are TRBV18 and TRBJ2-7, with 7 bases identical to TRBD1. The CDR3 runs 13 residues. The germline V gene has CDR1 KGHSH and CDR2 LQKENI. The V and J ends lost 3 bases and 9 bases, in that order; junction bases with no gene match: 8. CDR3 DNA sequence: TGTGCCAGCTCACCTTCCGGGACAGCATGGCAGTACTTC. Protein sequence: CASSPSGTAWQYF.

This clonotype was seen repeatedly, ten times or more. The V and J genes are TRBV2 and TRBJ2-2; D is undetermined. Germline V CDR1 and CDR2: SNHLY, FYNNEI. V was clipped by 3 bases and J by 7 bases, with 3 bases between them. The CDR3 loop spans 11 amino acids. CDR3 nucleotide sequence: TGTGCCAGCAGTGATTACGGGGAGCTGTTTTTT. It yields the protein CASSDYGELFF.

Here the CDR3 reads CASSQPTGDNSPLHF. Here the CDR3 DNA reads TGCGCCAGCAGCCAACCGACAGGGGATAATTCACCCCTCCACTTT. The V gene is TRBV4-1, the J gene TRBJ1-6; 8 positions agree with TRBD1. The CDR3 spans 15 residues. Germline loops: CDR1 MGHRA, CDR2 YSYEKL. V lost 2 bases and J lost 5; bases outside the gene matches: 2.

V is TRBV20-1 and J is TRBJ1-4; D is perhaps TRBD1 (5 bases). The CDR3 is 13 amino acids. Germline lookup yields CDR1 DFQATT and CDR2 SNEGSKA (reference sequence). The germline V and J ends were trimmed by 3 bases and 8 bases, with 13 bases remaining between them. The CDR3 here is CSARGPRTEKLFF. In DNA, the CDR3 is TGCAGTGCTAGGGGGCCTAGGACGGAAAAACTGTTTTTT.

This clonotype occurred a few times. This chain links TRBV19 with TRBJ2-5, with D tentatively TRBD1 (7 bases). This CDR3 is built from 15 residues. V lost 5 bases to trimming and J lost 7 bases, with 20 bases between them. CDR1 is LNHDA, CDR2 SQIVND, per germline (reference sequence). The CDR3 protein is CASSLRDSPAGTQYF. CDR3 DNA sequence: TGTGCCAGTAGTCTGCGGGACAGTCCAGCGGGGACCCAGTACTTC.

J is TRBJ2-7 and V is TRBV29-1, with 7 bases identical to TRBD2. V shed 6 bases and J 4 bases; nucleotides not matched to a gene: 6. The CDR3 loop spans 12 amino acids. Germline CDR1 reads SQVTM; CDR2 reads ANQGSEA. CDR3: CSVGWGGYEQYF. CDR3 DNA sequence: TGCAGCGTAGGGTGGGGAGGGTACGAGCAGTACTTC.

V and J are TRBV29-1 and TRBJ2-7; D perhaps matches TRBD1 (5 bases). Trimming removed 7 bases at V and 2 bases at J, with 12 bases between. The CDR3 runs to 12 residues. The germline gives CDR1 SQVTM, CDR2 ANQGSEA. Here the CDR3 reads CSALTETYEQYF. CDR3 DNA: TGCAGCGCCTTGACAGAAACCTACGAGCAGTACTTC.

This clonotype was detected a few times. CDR3 protein: CATSRAGRGYEQYF. The DNA for the CDR3 is TGTGCCACCAGCAGAGCTGGCAGGGGCTACGAGCAGTACTTC. V usage is TRBV15 and J usage is TRBJ2-7, with D perhaps matching TRBD1 (6 bases). V shed 1 base and J shed 3 bases, with 10 bases lying between them. The CDR3 is made up of 14 amino acids. From germline, CDR1 is LNHNV and CDR2 YYDKDF (reference sequence).

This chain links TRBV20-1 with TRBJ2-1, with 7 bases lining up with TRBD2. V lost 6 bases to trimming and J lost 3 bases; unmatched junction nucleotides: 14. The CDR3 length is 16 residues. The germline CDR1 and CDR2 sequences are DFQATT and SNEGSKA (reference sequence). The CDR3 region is CSALPSSAGNYNEQFF. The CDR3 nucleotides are TGCAGTGCCCTACCGTCTTCAGCGGGAAACTACAATGAGCAGTTCTTC.

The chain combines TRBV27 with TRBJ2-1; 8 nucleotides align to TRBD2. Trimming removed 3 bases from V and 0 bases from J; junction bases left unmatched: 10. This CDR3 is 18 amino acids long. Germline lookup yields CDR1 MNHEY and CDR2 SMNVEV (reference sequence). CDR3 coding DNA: TGTGCCAGCAGTTTTTTGCTAGCGGGTAAGAGCTCCTACAATGAGCAGTTCTTC. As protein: CASSFLLAGKSSYNEQFF.

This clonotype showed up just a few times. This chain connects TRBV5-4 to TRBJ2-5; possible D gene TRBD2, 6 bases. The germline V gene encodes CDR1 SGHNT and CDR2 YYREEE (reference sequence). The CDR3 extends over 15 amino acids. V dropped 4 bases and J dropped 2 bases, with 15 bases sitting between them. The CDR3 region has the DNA TGTGCCAGCAGCCGCGGGGCAGGGCTACAAGAGACCCAGTACTTC. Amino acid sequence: CASSRGAGLQETQYF.